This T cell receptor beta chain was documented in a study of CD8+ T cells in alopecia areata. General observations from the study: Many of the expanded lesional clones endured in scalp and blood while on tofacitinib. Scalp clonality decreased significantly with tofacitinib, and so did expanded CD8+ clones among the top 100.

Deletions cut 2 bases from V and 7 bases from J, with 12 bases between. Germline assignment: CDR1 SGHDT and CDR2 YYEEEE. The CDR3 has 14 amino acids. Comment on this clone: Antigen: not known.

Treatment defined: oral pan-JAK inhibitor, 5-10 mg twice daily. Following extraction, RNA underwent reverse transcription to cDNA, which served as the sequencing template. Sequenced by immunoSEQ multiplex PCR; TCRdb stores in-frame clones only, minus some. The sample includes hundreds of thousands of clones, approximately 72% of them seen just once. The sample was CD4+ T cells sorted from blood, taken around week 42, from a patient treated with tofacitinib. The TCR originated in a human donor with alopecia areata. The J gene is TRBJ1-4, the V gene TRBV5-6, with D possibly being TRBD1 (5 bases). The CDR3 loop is CASSFRDPGEKLFF. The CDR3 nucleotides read TGTGCCAGCAGCTTCAGGGACCCAGGTGAAAAACTGTTTTTT.